Described below is a single T cell receptor (beta chain) sequence and its context. What it binds is not known. The V end lost 0 bases, the J end lost 3 bases, and 8 bases lay between the germline ends. Per the germline V gene, CDR1 is SEHNR and CDR2 is FQNEAQ (reference sequence). The CDR3 is made up of 14 amino acids. This entry is derived from a study of radiation and T cells in renal cell carcinoma. Findings and limits, study-wide: Top tumor clonotypes rose in blood 2 weeks post-radiation, then contracted.

The data were produced by immunoSEQ multiplex PCR, yet TCRdb's version contains in-frame clones alone and is incomplete. The repertoire holds over 120,000 clones, with 86% as singletons. Time point noted: blood 4 weeks post-SBRT, at nephrectomy. Treatment meaning: 15 Gy SBRT to primary tumor, nephrectomy 4 weeks later. Nephrectomy followed 15 Gy stereotactic body radiation by 4 weeks. Radiation-treated patients gave blood at baseline, week 2 and week 4. The tumor was a clear cell renal cell carcinoma. This chain connects TRBV7-9 to TRBJ2-5; no firm D call. The receptor comes from a woman aged 50 to 65 with renal cell carcinoma. Material: blood, obtained from a patient whose treatment included radiotherapy and nephrectomy. The CDR3 nucleotides are TGTGCCAGCAGCTTAGCGGCCACCAAAGAGACCCAGTACTTC. This encodes CASSLAATKETQYF.